The entry below describes one T cell receptor beta chain. The entry originates in a study of blood T cell repertoires in COVID-19. Study at large: Researchers got acute and convalescent COVID-19 samples from the United States, Italy and Spain. PBMCs, B-cell-depleted T cells, or T cells provided the cDNA or gDNA that made up the material.

Original analysis: It was from reference gene primer amplification that nucleated cell counts were estimated. Repertoires were generated with immunoSEQ multiplex PCR, while TCRdb's copy carries only in-frame clones and drops some. For V, J and clone size, that table is used; D and trimming come from the DNA. The sample includes some 250,000 clones, 70% to 90% of them seen just once. Per the germline V gene, CDR1 is SGDLS and CDR2 is YYNGEE. With V trimmed by 4 bases and J by 0 bases, 6 bases remained unmatched. This CDR3 has 15 amino acids. The sample was peripheral blood. The chain has TRBV9 and TRBJ1-2, with 7 nucleotides matching TRBD1. The clonotype originates from a woman aged 30 to 39 with acute or convalescent COVID-19. CDR3 DNA sequence: TGTGCCAGCAGCCAGGGGGGTTCAGCTAACTATGGCTACACCTTC. It is translated as CASSQGGSANYGYTF.